The 26 T cell receptor beta chains below all came from one sample that was sequenced in a study of T cell repertoires in cytomegalovirus infection. TCRdb processed the reads anew with MiXCR; each CDR3 protein has one entry. The sample holds 150,000 to 200,000 distinct CDR3 sequences, about a sixth seen once. Sequenced material: CD8+ T cells from PBMCs. These receptor sequences come from a human donor in good health (CMV status not recorded). Some clones in this sample may be carry-over from other donors' samples.

In this sample, this clonotype turned up a few times. The rearrangement joins TRBV7-9 to TRBJ2-7; no firm D call. Germline lookup yields CDR1 SEHNR and CDR2 FQNEAQ (reference sequence). The CDR3 is made up of 14 amino acids. V shed 5 bases and J shed 0 bases, with 11 bases lying between them. The CDR3: CASSKTDGSYEQYF. CDR3 sequence (DNA): TGTGCCAGCAGCAAGACTGACGGCTCCTACGAGCAGTACTTC. The variable domain in full, with the rest retrieved from reference TRBV7-9 and TRBJ2-7, is DTGVSQNPRHKITKRGQNVTFRCDPISEHNRLYWYRQTLGQGPEFLTYFQNEAQLEKSRLLSDRFSAERPKGSFSTLEIQRTEQGDSAMYLCASSKTDGSYEQYFGPGTRLTVT.

V is TRBV7-9 and J is TRBJ1-1, with D unresolved. CDR1 and CDR2 from the germline V gene are SEHNR and FQNEAQ (reference sequence). Between the trimmed V and J ends, which lost 5 bases and 1 base, there was a span of 11 bases. The CDR3 covers 14 residues. CDR3 nucleotide sequence: TGTGCCAGCAGCCGCGGGAGTAGGAACACTGAAGCTTTCTTT. This gives the protein CASSRGSRNTEAFF.

The rearrangement joins TRBV2 to TRBJ2-7; 11 nucleotides match TRBD1. J lost 2 bases, V lost 6 bases, and 0 bases had no gene match. Germline loops: CDR1 SNHLY, CDR2 FYNNEI. The CDR3 length is 13 residues. The CDR3 protein is CASRDRGPYEQYF. In DNA form, the CDR3 reads TGTGCCAGCAGGGACAGGGGGCCCTACGAGCAGTACTTC.

J is TRBJ1-1 and V is TRBV2; TRBD1 agrees at 7 bases. The ends lost 3 bases at V and 0 bases at J; junction bases unmatched: 7. The germline V gene has CDR1 SNHLY and CDR2 FYNNEI. There are 16 residues in the CDR3. In nucleotides, the CDR3 is TGTGCCAGCAGTGATATGCCGGGACAGATGAACACTGAAGCTTTCTTT. It translates to CASSDMPGQMNTEAFF.

This clonotype came up once. This chain uses TRBV27 with TRBJ2-5, with a weak D call TRBD2 (6 bases). Looked up from germline, CDR1 is MNHEY and CDR2 is SMNVEV (reference sequence). This CDR3 has 15 amino acids. With 4 bases removed from V and 4 bases from J, the gap between germline ends came to 16 bases. The CDR3 coding sequence is TGTGCCAGCAGTTCGATGTTAGCGGCGGGAGAGACCCAGTACTTC. Translating gives CASSSMLAAGETQYF.

The J gene is TRBJ1-2, the V gene TRBV7-2; D gene unclear. Germline V gene sequence: CDR1 SGHTA, CDR2 FQGNSA. This CDR3 has 12 residues. Trimming took off 4 bases at V and 6 bases at J, with 9 bases between the two ends. The CDR3 loop is CASSWVGNGYTF. The CDR3 nucleotides read TGTGCCAGCAGCTGGGTTGGAAATGGCTACACCTTC.

This clonotype was seen only a few times. The chain employs TRBV7-8 and TRBJ1-1; D remains unclear. V gave up 2 bases and J gave up 0 bases, with 7 bases separating them. The CDR3 has 14 residues. Germline loops: CDR1 SGHVS, CDR2 FQNEAQ. CDR3 region: CASSLLSVNTEAFF. The CDR3 DNA is TGTGCCAGCAGCTTATTGTCGGTGAACACTGAAGCTTTCTTT.

The rearrangement uses TRBV10-2 and TRBJ2-3; D tentatively fits TRBD1 or TRBD2 (5 bases each). Trimming cost V 3 bases and J 4 bases, with 17 bases left between them. CDR1 and CDR2 (germline): WSHSY, SAAADI. The CDR3 spans 16 residues. In DNA, the CDR3 is TGCGCCAGCAGTGAAGAGGGGCTCCCCGGGTCAGATACGCAGTATTTT. Its translation: CASSEEGLPGSDTQYF.

The CDR3 sequence: CASSPEPGQGLNYGYTF. CDR3 bases: TGTGCCAGCAGCCCGGAGCCGGGACAGGGGCTTAACTATGGCTACACCTTC. The V gene is TRBV6-2 or TRBV6-3, the J gene TRBJ1-2, with TRBD1 matching over 10 bases. The CDR3 has 17 amino acids. Unmatched junction bases numbered 11, after V lost 6 bases and J lost 1 base. The germline V gene encodes CDR1 MNHEY and CDR2 SVGEGT.

Only a few counts were recorded for this clonotype. The gene calls are TRBV6-2 or TRBV6-3 and TRBJ2-3, with TRBD2 as a possible D gene (6 bases). CDR1 MNHEY and CDR2 SVGEGT come from the germline V gene. CDR3 size: 12 residues. The V and J ends lost 8 bases and 5 bases respectively, with 11 bases between them. The CDR3 DNA reads TGTGCCAGCGGGCAGGGAGGAGATACGCAGTATTTT. Amino acid sequence: CASGQGGDTQYF.

This clonotype was found a few times. V is TRBV5-6 and J is TRBJ1-1; perhaps TRBD1 as D (6 bases). The V end lost 4 bases, the J end lost 6 bases, and 13 bases lay between the germline ends. Germline V gene lookup returns CDR1 SGHDT and CDR2 YYEEEE. The CDR3 is 13 residues long. CDR3 protein: CASSRRGWAEAFF. The CDR3 DNA sequence: TGTGCCAGCAGCCGGAGGGGGTGGGCTGAAGCTTTCTTT.

This sequence joins TRBV20-1 and TRBJ2-7; the D gene could be TRBD1 or TRBD2 (5 bases each). V was cut by 1 base and J by 1 base, with 11 bases left in between. CDR1 is DFQATT and CDR2 is SNEGSKA in the germline V gene (reference sequence). The CDR3 spans 14 residues. The DNA of the CDR3 is TGCAGTGCTAGAGGCCGGGACGCATCCTACGAGCAGTACTTC. The encoded protein is CSARGRDASYEQYF.

CDR3 nucleotides: TGTGCCAGCAGCAGCGGACAGGGCCTGACCCAGTACTTC. As protein: CASSSGQGLTQYF. The rearrangement joins TRBV7-8 to TRBJ2-5, with 8 bases matching TRBD1. Trimming removed 5 bases from V and 7 bases from J; junction bases left unmatched: 6. Per germline, CDR1 SGHVS and CDR2 FQNEAQ. The length of the CDR3 is 13 residues.

This clonotype was counted between two and nine times. The V and J genes are TRBV20-1 and TRBJ2-1; maybe TRBD1 (6 bases). In germline, CDR1 is DFQATT, CDR2 SNEGSKA (reference sequence). The length of the CDR3 is 16 residues. V was cut by 2 bases and J by 2 bases, with 16 bases left in between. The CDR3 region has the DNA TGCAGTGCTAGAATTCTCGGGACACCTACCTACAATGAGCAGTTCTTC. Translation: CSARILGTPTYNEQFF.

A few counts support this clonotype. V is TRBV12-3 or TRBV12-4 and J is TRBJ1-1; D uncertain. CDR3 length: 13 residues. Trimming shortened V by 5 bases and J by 10 bases, and 17 bases separated the two germline ends. The CDR3 region is CASSLRLVGAAFF. DNA for the CDR3: TGTGCCAGCAGTCTAAGACTGGTCGGTGCAGCTTTCTTT.

The chain employs TRBV7-2 and TRBJ1-5, with TRBD1 as a possible D gene (5 bases). The germline CDR1 and CDR2 sequences are SGHTA and FQGNSA. Deletions cut 5 bases from V and 9 bases from J, with 26 bases between. This CDR3 is built from 17 residues. The CDR3, as DNA: TGTGCCAGCAGCCTCGAATTCGGGACTACGTTTCGATCGCCCCAGCATTTT. Its translation: CASSLEFGTTFRSPQHF.

The rearrangement uses TRBV29-1 and TRBJ2-7, with D possibly matching TRBD1 (6 bases). This CDR3 has 12 amino acids. CDR1 and CDR2 from the germline V gene are SQVTM and ANQGSEA. Trimming cost V 4 bases and J 5 bases, with 12 bases left between them. CDR3 nucleotide sequence: TGCAGCGTTGGCAGGGGTAGCGACGAGCAGTACTTC. This codes for CSVGRGSDEQYF.

The chain links TRBV24-1 to TRBJ2-5, with 8 bases aligning to TRBD2. Per germline, CDR1 KGHDR and CDR2 SFDVKD. The CDR3 runs 20 residues. J was trimmed by 1 base and V by 3 bases; bases with no gene match: 18. The CDR3 DNA follows: TGTGCCACCAGTGATCGAATCAGCGGGGGCGAGACAGATCCCCAAGAGACCCAGTACTTC. Translation gives CATSDRISGGETDPQETQYF.

This sequence joins TRBV7-2 and TRBJ1-2; D is undetermined. The CDR3 loop spans 15 amino acids. Germline CDR1 SGHTA, CDR2 FQGNSA. Trimming shortened V by 3 bases and J by 1 base, and 12 bases separated the two germline ends. The CDR3 nucleotides are TGTGCCAGCAGCTTTCACAGTACCCTTAACTATGGCTACACCTTC. Its translation is CASSFHSTLNYGYTF.

This chain connects TRBV6-2 or TRBV6-3 to TRBJ1-1; D is unclear. V shed 2 bases and J shed 5 bases, with 18 bases lying between them. This CDR3 is 16 amino acids long. Germline CDR1 reads MNHEY; CDR2 reads SVGEGT. DNA of the CDR3: TGTGCCAGCAGTTACGACCCCAACTACGGAGGAACTGAAGCTTTCTTT. Its translation: CASSYDPNYGGTEAFF.

CDR3 nucleotides: TGCAGTGCTGGGGGACTCCACTCCTACGAGCAGTACTTC. As protein: CSAGGLHSYEQYF. The rearrangement joins TRBV20-1 to TRBJ2-7; a weak D match, TRBD2 (6 bases). CDR1 DFQATT and CDR2 SNEGSKA come from the germline V gene (reference sequence). The V and J ends lost 5 bases and 0 bases respectively, with 11 bases between them. The CDR3 spans 13 residues.

A few counts support this clonotype. The J gene is TRBJ2-5, the V gene TRBV7-8; 8 positions match TRBD2. CDR3 length: 17 amino acids. Germline CDR1 reads SGHVS; CDR2 reads FQNEAQ. Trimming at V came to 5 bases and at J to 2 bases, leaving 13 bases not matched to a gene. The CDR3 sequence: CASSLEPSGYIQETQYF. The CDR3 DNA is TGTGCCAGCAGCCTGGAGCCTAGCGGGTATATACAAGAGACCCAGTACTTC.

The chain carries TRBV5-6 and TRBJ1-5; the match to TRBD1 covers 8 bases. The CDR3 is 16 residues long. Germline CDR1 reads SGHDT; CDR2 reads YYEEEE. V was pared by 4 bases and J by 3 bases, with 9 bases of the junction left unmatched. The DNA for the CDR3 is TGTGCCAGCAGCCGACTGGACAGGGAGCACAATCAGCCCCAGCATTTT. This encodes CASSRLDREHNQPQHF.

The rearrangement links TRBV7-9 to TRBJ1-4; D gene ambiguous. The V gene's germline CDR1 is SEHNR and CDR2 FQNEAQ (reference sequence). Trimming took off 1 base at V and 6 bases at J, with 12 bases between the two ends. The CDR3 extends over 15 amino acids. In DNA form, the CDR3 reads TGTGCCAGCAGCTTAGTAGGAAGAAAGGATGAAAAACTGTTTTTT. This codes for CASSLVGRKDEKLFF.

This clonotype was counted only a few times. V usage is TRBV28 and J usage is TRBJ2-2; D is ambiguous. V lost 1 base, J lost 4 bases, and 4 bases lay in between. The CDR3 length is 13 residues. Looked up from germline, CDR1 is MDHEN and CDR2 is SYDVKM. The CDR3 sequence is CASSLSSTGELFF. Written as DNA, the CDR3 is TGTGCCAGCAGTTTATCGAGCACCGGGGAGCTGTTTTTT.

This clonotype has more than one count but fewer than ten. The genes are TRBV7-8 and TRBJ1-4; tentatively, D is TRBD1 (6 bases). V was shortened by 5 bases and J by 8 bases, with 18 bases between the two germline ends. The CDR3 consists of 15 residues. Germline CDR1 reads SGHVS; CDR2 reads FQNEAQ. CDR3 in amino acids: CASSPEGGRGEKLFF. CDR3 DNA: TGTGCCAGCAGCCCCGAAGGGGGGCGAGGGGAAAAACTGTTTTTT.